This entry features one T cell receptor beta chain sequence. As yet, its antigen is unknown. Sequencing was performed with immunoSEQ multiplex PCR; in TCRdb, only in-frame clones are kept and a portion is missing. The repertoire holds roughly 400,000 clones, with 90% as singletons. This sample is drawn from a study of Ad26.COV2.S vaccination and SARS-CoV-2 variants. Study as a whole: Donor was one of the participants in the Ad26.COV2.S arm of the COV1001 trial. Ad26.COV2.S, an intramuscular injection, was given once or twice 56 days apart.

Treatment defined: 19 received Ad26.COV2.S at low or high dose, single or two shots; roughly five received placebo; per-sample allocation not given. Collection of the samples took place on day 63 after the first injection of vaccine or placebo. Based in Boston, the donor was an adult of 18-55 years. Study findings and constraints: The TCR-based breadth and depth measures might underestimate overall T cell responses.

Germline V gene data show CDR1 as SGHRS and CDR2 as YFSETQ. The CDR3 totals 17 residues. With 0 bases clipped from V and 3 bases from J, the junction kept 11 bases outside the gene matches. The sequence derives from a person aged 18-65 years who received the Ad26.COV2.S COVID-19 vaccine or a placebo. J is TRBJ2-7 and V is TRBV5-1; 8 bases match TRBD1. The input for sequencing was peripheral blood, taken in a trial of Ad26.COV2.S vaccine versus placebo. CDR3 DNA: TGCGCCAGCAGCTTGGGTCTTAGGACAGGGCCCGACTACGAGCAGTACTTC. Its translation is CASSLGLRTGPDYEQYF.